Detailed here is one T cell receptor (beta chain). This record comes from a study of blood T cell repertoires in COVID-19. Overall study context: T cells, B-cell-depleted T cells, or PBMCs provided the cDNA or gDNA that served as material.

Sequencing used immunoSEQ multiplex PCR; TCRdb keeps in-frame clones, though not all of them. The table lists around 360,000 clones, around 87% of them singletons. Those enrolled in Seattle joined during active infection and were followed longitudinally afterward. The CDR3 covers 16 residues. With V trimmed by 3 bases and J by 7 bases, 10 bases remained unmatched. The germline V gene encodes CDR1 KGHDR and CDR2 SFDVKD. The V call is TRBV24-1, the J call TRBJ2-5, with 10 bases aligning to TRBD2. The sequenced material came from peripheral blood. This TCR was sampled from a woman aged 30 to 39 with COVID-19, enrolled during active disease. This chain's CDR3 is CATSDPRGSGGGTQYF. The CDR3 coding sequence is TGTGCCACCAGTGATCCCCGGGGAAGCGGGGGGGGGACCCAGTACTTC.